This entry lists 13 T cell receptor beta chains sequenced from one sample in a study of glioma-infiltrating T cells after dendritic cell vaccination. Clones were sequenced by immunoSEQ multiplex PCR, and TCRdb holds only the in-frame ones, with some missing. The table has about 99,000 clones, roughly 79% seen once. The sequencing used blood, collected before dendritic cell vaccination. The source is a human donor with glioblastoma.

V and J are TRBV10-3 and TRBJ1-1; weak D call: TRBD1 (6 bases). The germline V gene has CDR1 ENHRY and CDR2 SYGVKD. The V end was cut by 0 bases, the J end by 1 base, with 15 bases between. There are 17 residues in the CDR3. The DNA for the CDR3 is TGTGCCATCAGTGAGTCGATGACAGGCACGGGGAACACTGAAGCTTTCTTT. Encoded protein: CAISESMTGTGNTEAFF.

The CDR3 DNA sequence: TGCAGCGTTCTGAGCAGGGAAGGTCAGCCCCAGCATTTT. This encodes CSVLSREGQPQHF. The V gene is TRBV29-1, the J gene TRBJ1-5; D is possibly TRBD1 (5 bases). Between the trimmed V and J ends, which lost 5 bases and 6 bases, there was a span of 14 bases. Germline V gene data show CDR1 as SQVTM and CDR2 as ANQGSEA. The CDR3 is 13 amino acids.

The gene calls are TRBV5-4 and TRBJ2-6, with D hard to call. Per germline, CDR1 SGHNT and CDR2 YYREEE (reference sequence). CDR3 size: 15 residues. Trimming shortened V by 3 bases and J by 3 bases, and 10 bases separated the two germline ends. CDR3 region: CASSYSRGGANVLTF. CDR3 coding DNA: TGTGCCAGCAGCTACTCAAGAGGTGGGGCCAACGTCCTGACTTTC. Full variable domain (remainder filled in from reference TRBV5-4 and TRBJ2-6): ETGVTQSPTHLIKTRGQQVTLRCSSQSGHNTVSWYQQALGQGPQFIFQYYREEENGRGNFPPRFSGLQFPNYSSELNVNALELDDSALYLCASSYSRGGANVLTFGAGSRLTVL.

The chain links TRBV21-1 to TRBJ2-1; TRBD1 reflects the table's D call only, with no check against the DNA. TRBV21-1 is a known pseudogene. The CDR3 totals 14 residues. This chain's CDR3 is CASSSLTGENEQFF. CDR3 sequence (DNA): TGTGCCAGCAGCTCCCTGACAGGGGAAAATGAGCAGTTCTTC.

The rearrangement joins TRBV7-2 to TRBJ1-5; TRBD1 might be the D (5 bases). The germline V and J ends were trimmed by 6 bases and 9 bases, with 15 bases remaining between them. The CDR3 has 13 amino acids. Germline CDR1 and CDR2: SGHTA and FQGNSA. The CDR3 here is CASSSRDPGPQHF. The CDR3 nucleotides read TGTGCCAGCAGTTCGCGGGACCCAGGGCCCCAGCATTTT.

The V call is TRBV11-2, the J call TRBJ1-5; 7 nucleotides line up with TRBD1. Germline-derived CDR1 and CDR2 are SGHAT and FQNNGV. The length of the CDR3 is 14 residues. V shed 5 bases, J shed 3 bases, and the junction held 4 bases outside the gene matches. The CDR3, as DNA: TGTGCCAGCAGCAAAGGGACAGTCAATCAGCCCCAGCATTTT. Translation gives CASSKGTVNQPQHF.

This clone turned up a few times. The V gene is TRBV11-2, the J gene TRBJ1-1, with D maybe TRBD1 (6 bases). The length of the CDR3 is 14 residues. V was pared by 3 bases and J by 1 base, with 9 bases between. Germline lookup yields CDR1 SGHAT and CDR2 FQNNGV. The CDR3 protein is CASSFGTRNTEAFF. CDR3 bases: TGTGCCAGCAGCTTTGGGACAAGGAACACTGAAGCTTTCTTT.

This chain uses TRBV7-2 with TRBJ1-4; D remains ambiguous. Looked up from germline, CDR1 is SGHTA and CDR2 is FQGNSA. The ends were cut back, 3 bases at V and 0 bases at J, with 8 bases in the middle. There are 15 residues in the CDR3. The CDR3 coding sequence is TGTGCCAGCAGCTTGAACAGTGCAACTAATGAAAAACTGTTTTTT. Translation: CASSLNSATNEKLFF. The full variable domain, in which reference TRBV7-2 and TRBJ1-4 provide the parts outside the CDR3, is GAGVSQSPSNKVTEKGKDVELRCDPISGHTALYWYRQSLGQGLEFLIYFQGNSAPDKSGLPSDRFSAERTGGSVSTLTIQRTQQEDSAVYLCASSLNSATNEKLFFGSGTQLSVL.

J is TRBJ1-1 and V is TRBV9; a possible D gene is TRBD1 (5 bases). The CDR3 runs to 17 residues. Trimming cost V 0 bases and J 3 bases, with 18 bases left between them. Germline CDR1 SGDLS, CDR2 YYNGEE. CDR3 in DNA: TGTGCCAGCAGCGTAGATCTCCGGGGGGGATTGGACACTGAAGCTTTCTTT. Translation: CASSVDLRGGLDTEAFF.

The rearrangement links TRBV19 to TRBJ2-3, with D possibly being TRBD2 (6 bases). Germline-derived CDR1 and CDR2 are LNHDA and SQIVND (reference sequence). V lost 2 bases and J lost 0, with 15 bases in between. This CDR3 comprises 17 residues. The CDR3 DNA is TGTGCCAGTAGTATAAAGGTGCGGGGCTCTAGCACAGATACGCAGTATTTT. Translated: CASSIKVRGSSTDTQYF.

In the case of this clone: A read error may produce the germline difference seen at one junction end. The CDR3 DNA is TGTGCCAGCAGCTGGGGCACCGATACGCAGTATTTT. It translates to CASSWGTDTQYF. The V gene is TRBV7-9, the J gene TRBJ2-3; TRBD1 is a possible D gene (5 bases). The germline CDR1 and CDR2 sequences are SEHNR and FQNEAQ (reference sequence). There are 12 residues in the CDR3.

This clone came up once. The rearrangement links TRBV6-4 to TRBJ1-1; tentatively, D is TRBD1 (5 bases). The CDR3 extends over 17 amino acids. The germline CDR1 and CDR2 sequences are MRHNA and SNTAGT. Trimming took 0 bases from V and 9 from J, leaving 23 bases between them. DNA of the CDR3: TGTGCCAGCAGTGACTCTCCCAGCGTGTTAGCGGGGGAAAAAGCTTTCTTT. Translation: CASSDSPSVLAGEKAFF.

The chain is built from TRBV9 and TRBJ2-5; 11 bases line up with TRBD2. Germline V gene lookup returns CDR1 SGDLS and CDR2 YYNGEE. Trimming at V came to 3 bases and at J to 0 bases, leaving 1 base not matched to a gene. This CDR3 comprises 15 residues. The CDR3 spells CASSASGGYQETQYF. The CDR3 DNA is TGTGCCAGCAGCGCTAGCGGGGGGTACCAAGAGACCCAGTACTTC. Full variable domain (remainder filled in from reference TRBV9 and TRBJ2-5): DSGVTQTPKHLITATGQRVTLRCSPRSGDLSVYWYQQSLDQGLQFLIQYYNGEERAKGNILERFSAQQFPDLHSELNLSSLELGDSALYFCASSASGGYQETQYFGPGTRLLVL.